Listed below are T cell receptor beta chains from one sample, sequenced in a study of blood T cell repertoires in COVID-19. The repertoire was sequenced with immunoSEQ multiplex PCR; TCRdb's copy has only in-frame clones and lacks some. The sample consists of about 160,000 clones, 85% of them appearing once. Source material: peripheral blood. These receptor sequences come from a human donor with acute or convalescent COVID-19. The donor label of this sample is uncertain. Both conserved end residues are part of each CDR3. The D gene is left open where the match is weak. Clone sizes are given selectively: once, few, many, or a class where the clone is expanded.

v_gene	abundance	j_gene	d_gene	CDR3aa	CDR3nt
TRBV4-1	-	TRBJ1-6	-	CASSQDPGEAYYNSPLHF	TGCGCCAGCAGCCAAGATCCCGGGGAAGCTTACTATAATTCACCCCTCCACTTT
TRBV11-2	-	TRBJ1-4	-	CASSLDRKAGELFF	TGTGCCAGCAGCTTAGATCGGAAGGCCGGAGAACTGTTTTTT
TRBV7-2	-	TRBJ2-3	-	CASNTWGGTDTQYF	TGTGCCAGCAATACGTGGGGGGGCACAGATACGCAGTATTTT
TRBV18	once	TRBJ2-3	TRBD2	CASSPLAGTTDTQYF	TGTGCCAGCTCACCACTAGCGGGGACCACAGATACGCAGTATTTT
TRBV7-9	few	TRBJ1-5	-	CASSLGGTGAQHF	TGTGCCAGCAGCCTCGGGGGTACGGGGGCCCAGCATTTT
TRBV6-5	-	TRBJ1-2	TRBD1	CASSYTPTGTYGYTF	TGTGCCAGCAGTTACACACCGACAGGGACCTATGGCTACACCTTC
TRBV3-1/TRBV3-2	-	TRBJ1-1	-	CASSLRTVGDTEAFF	TGTGCCAGCAGCCTAAGGACAGTTGGGGACACTGAAGCTTTCTTT
TRBV15	-	TRBJ1-5	-	CATSLGTHNQPQHF	TGTGCCACCAGCCTCGGGACACATAATCAGCCCCAGCATTTT
TRBV11-3	-	TRBJ1-4	TRBD1	CASSLGQGLDDEKLFF	TGTGCCAGCAGCTTAGGACAGGGGTTAGACGATGAAAAACTGTTTTTT
TRBV3-1/TRBV3-2	-	TRBJ1-1	-	CATSTEGRGRVMTEAFF	TGTGCCACCTCAACAGAAGGGAGGGGGAGGGTGATGACTGAAGCTTTCTTT
TRBV19	-	TRBJ2-3	-	CASSIFPRDTQYF	TGTGCCAGTAGTATATTTCCGAGGGATACGCAGTATTTT
TRBV24-1	-	TRBJ2-7	-	CATSARQEWYEQYF	TGTGCCACCAGTGCCCGCCAGGAATGGTACGAGCAGTACTTC
TRBV19	-	TRBJ1-2	TRBD1	CATHRGANYGYTF	TGTGCCACCCACAGGGGAGCTAACTATGGCTACACCTTC
TRBV11-1	-	TRBJ2-7	TRBD1	CASSPSRQGVAYEQYF	TGTGCCAGCAGCCCCTCTCGGCAGGGGGTGGCCTACGAGCAGTACTTC
TRBV11-2	-	TRBJ2-7	-	CASSLDAGRKKSYEQYF	TGTGCCAGCAGCTTAGATGCGGGGAGGAAAAAATCCTACGAGCAGTACTTC